Each of the 13 T cell receptor beta chains below was sequenced from the same sample in a study of yellow fever vaccine responses in identical twins. TCRdb passed the RT-PCR reads through MiXCR, listing each CDR3 protein once. The repertoire holds about 2,600 distinct CDR3 sequences, with approximately 82% as singletons. Material: T cells from blood (PBMCs), unsorted or a sorted subset (not recorded which), obtained before or after yellow fever vaccination (not recorded which). These receptors came from a young woman who received the yellow fever vaccine.

CDR3 loop: CASSLFGGITDTQYF. The CDR3 DNA follows: TGTGCCAGCAGCCTCTTTGGGGGAATCACAGATACGCAGTATTTT. This rearrangement joins TRBV11-2 to TRBJ2-3; tentatively, D is TRBD1 or TRBD2 (5 bases each). Germline CDR1 is SGHAT and CDR2 is FQNNGV. The CDR3 has 15 residues. Trimming took 5 bases from V and 2 from J, leaving 14 bases between them.

This clonotype showed up just once. The chain recombines TRBV2 with TRBJ2-7; D gene ambiguous. V shed 4 bases and J shed 2 bases, with 9 bases lying between them. Germline CDR1 SNHLY, CDR2 FYNNEI. The CDR3 covers 13 residues. CDR3 nucleotides: TGTGCCAGCAGTGCGGCGGACGCCTACGAGCAGTACTTC. The encoded protein is CASSAADAYEQYF.

Of note for this clonotype: Its ends do not fully match the called genes, so a read error is possible. The chain joins TRBV7-7 to TRBJ2-1; the match to TRBD1 covers 9 bases. Germline assignment: CDR1 SSHAT and CDR2 FNYEAQ (reference sequence). The CDR3 loop spans 13 amino acids. The CDR3 loop is CASSLGQGNEQFF. Here the CDR3 DNA reads TGTGCTAGCAGCTTAGGACAGGGGAATGAGCAGTTCTTC.

The rearrangement uses TRBV29-1 and TRBJ2-7; TRBD2 might be the D (5 bases). V lost 4 bases and J lost 0, with 7 bases in between. This CDR3 is built from 12 residues. CDR1 is SQVTM, CDR2 ANQGSEA, per germline. In DNA form, the CDR3 reads TGCAGCGTTGGAGACTACTCCTACGAGCAGTACTTC. Its protein is CSVGDYSYEQYF.

The chain is built from TRBV4-3 and TRBJ2-7; D is uncertain. Germline V gives CDR1 LGHNA, CDR2 YSLEER. The CDR3 length is 15 residues. V shed 2 bases and J shed 3 bases, with 14 bases lying between them. The CDR3 reads CASSQLQSEDYEQYF. The CDR3 coding sequence is TGCGCCAGCAGCCAATTGCAGTCAGAAGACTACGAGCAGTACTTC.

The gene calls are TRBV28 and TRBJ2-6; no clear D gene. This CDR3 region has 15 residues. V lost 6 bases, J lost 0 bases, and 9 bases lay in between. CDR1 and CDR2 from the germline V gene are MDHEN and SYDVKM. CDR3 sequence: CASSPRISGANVLTF. For the CDR3, the DNA is TGTGCCAGCAGCCCCCGAATCTCTGGGGCCAACGTCCTGACTTTC.

The rearrangement links TRBV20-1 to TRBJ2-1; D is perhaps TRBD1 (5 bases). The CDR3 is 12 residues long. Germline CDR1 DFQATT, CDR2 SNEGSKA (reference sequence). Trimming left V 0 bases short and J 9 bases short, with 9 bases between. The CDR3 spells CSARETGSEQFF. Here the CDR3 DNA reads TGCAGTGCTAGAGAAACAGGTAGTGAGCAGTTCTTC.

CDR3 region: CASSSLVGYTF. In DNA, the CDR3 is TGTGCCAGCAGTTCACTAGTAGGCTACACCTTC. The chain links TRBV9 to TRBJ1-2; D gene unclear. Germline V gives CDR1 SGDLS, CDR2 YYNGEE. CDR3 size: 11 residues. V was trimmed by 5 bases and J by 8 bases, leaving 10 bases between them.

This clonotype was found a few times. The gene calls are TRBV28 and TRBJ2-1; D remains unclear. CDR3 length equals 13 residues. Germline V CDR1 and CDR2: MDHEN, SYDVKM. V was cut by 2 bases and J by 2 bases, with 4 bases left in between. CDR3 DNA sequence: TGTGCCAGCAGTTTAGTAGCCTACAATGAGCAGTTCTTC. Its translation is CASSLVAYNEQFF. Full variable domain (outside the CDR3, taken from reference TRBV28 and TRBJ2-1): DVKVTQSSRYLVKRTGEKVFLECVQDMDHENMFWYRQDPGLGLRLIYFSYDVKMKEKGDIPEGYSVSREKKERFSLILESASTNQTSMYLCASSLVAYNEQFFGPGTRLTVL.

The V gene is TRBV19, the J gene TRBJ1-2; possible D gene TRBD1, 6 bases. V was cut by 6 bases and J by 6 bases, with 8 bases left in between. CDR3 length: 11 amino acids. The germline gives CDR1 LNHDA, CDR2 SQIVND (reference sequence). The CDR3 is CASSRDNGYTF. The DNA for the CDR3 is TGTGCCAGTAGCCGGGACAATGGCTACACCTTC. The complete variable domain, with remaining parts taken from reference TRBV19 and TRBJ1-2, reads DGGITQSPKYLFRKEGQNVTLSCEQNLNHDAMYWYRQDPGQGLRLIYYSQIVNDFQKGDIAEGYSVSREKKESFPLTVTSAQKNPTAFYLCASSRDNGYTFGSGTRLTVV.

This clonotype was observed a few times. The chain employs TRBV7-3 and TRBJ1-1; a possible D gene is TRBD1 (6 bases). V was clipped by 0 bases and J by 7 bases, with 9 bases between them. The CDR3 extends over 13 amino acids. Germline CDR1 is SGHTA and CDR2 is FQGTGA. The CDR3 sequence: CASSLTTGSEAFF. The CDR3, as DNA: TGTGCCAGCAGCTTAACGACAGGTAGTGAAGCTTTCTTT.

The rearrangement links TRBV4-2 to TRBJ2-7; 7 bases map to TRBD1. Germline trimming cut 2 bases from V and 0 bases from J; bases unmatched to any gene: 7. Germline loops: CDR1 LGHNA, CDR2 YNFKEQ. The CDR3 covers 16 residues. CDR3 residues: CASSQNRDSISYEQYF. The CDR3, as DNA: TGTGCCAGCAGCCAAAACCGGGACAGTATCTCCTACGAGCAGTACTTC.

The genes are TRBV6-2 or TRBV6-3 and TRBJ1-1; no clear D gene. Germline CDR1 reads MNHEY; CDR2 reads SVGEGT. Trimming removed 0 bases from V and 0 bases from J, with 2 bases in between. The CDR3 is made up of 13 amino acids. The CDR3 region has the DNA TGTGCCAGCAGTTACTCCATGAACACTGAAGCTTTCTTT. This gives the protein CASSYSMNTEAFF.